This T cell receptor (beta chain) emerged from a study of T-cell memory formation after mild COVID-19. This clonotype was counted only a few times. Germline trimming cut 1 base from V and 3 bases from J; bases unmatched to any gene: 6. The CDR3 loop spans 16 amino acids. Germline CDR1 SGHTA, CDR2 FQGTGA. TCRdb processed the 5' RACE reads anew with MiXCR; each CDR3 protein has one entry. Of roughly 280,000 distinct CDR3 sequences listed, around 8% are singletons. J is TRBJ2-1 and V is TRBV7-3; TRBD1 matches at 7 bases. The sample was PBMCs or a T cell subset sorted from them (not recorded which). This clonotype was sampled from a man aged 18 to 29 who had mild COVID-19 (a few samples of this study predate the infection). Cell type and time point are not known. CDR3 sequence reads: CASSLSPRGFYNEQFF. The CDR3 DNA follows: TGTGCCAGCAGCTTAAGTCCCAGGGGGTTCTACAATGAGCAGTTCTTC.